Listed here is a single T cell receptor beta chain. The antigen is undetermined. TCRdb's table, derived via immunoSEQ multiplex PCR, lists solely in-frame clones and lacks some. This table has about 48,000 clones, 70% to 90% appearing once. From germline, CDR1 is LGHNA and CDR2 YSLEER. The CDR3 loop spans 16 amino acids. The J segment lost 2 bases and the V segment lost 7 bases, leaving 9 bases of the junction unmatched. The source of the sample is a study of OX40 agonist ivuxolimab in advanced cancers. Overall study results and limits: At 0.1 to 3.0 mg/kg, CD4+ and CD8+ blood T cells expanded clonally by week 6.

The sample consisted of CD4+ or CD8+ T cells sorted from blood, taken in a trial of the OX40 agonist ivuxolimab. The chain employs TRBV4-3 and TRBJ2-2; 8 nucleotides line up with TRBD2. The sequence came from an adult with an advanced solid tumor such as melanoma, head and neck, liver or kidney cancer. CDR3 amino acids: CASTPAGGQNTGELFF. CDR3 in DNA: TGCGCCAGCACCCCTGCGGGGGGCCAAAACACCGGGGAGCTGTTTTTT.